The text below deals with one T cell receptor (beta chain). This specimen belongs to a study of cytomegalovirus exposure and HLA in healthy donors. Trimming left V 3 bases short and J 3 bases short, with 6 bases between. Germline assignment: CDR1 DFQATT and CDR2 SNEGSKA (reference sequence). This CDR3 is built from 11 residues. The PCR ran on 60 Vbeta and 13 Jbeta primers. Using immunoSEQ multiplex PCR, the repertoire was profiled, and TCRdb retains in-frame clones only, with some absent. Of 250,000 to 350,000 clones listed, about nine tenths were seen once; the top ten hold approximately 4.3%. Sequencing was carried out using PBMCs. The chain carries TRBV20-1 and TRBJ2-7, with unresolved D. The receptor's source is a man between 35 and 55 years old in good health and CMV-seropositive. CDR3 sequence: CSARSNYEQYF. In DNA form, the CDR3 reads TGCAGTGCTAGGAGTAACTACGAGCAGTACTTC.